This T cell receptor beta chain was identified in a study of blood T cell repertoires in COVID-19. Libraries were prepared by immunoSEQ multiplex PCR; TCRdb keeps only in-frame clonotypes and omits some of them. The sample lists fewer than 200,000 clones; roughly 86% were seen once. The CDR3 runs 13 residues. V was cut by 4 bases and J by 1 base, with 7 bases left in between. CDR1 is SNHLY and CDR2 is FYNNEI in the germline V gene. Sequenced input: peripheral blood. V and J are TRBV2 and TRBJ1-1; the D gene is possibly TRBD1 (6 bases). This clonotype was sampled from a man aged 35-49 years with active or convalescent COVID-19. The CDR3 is CASSVRGNTEAFF. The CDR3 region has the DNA TGTGCCAGCAGTGTCAGGGGGAACACTGAAGCTTTCTTT. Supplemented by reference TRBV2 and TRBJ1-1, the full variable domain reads EPEVTQTPSHQVTQMGQEVILRCVPISNHLYFYWYRQILGQKVEFLVSFYNNEISEKSEIFDDQFSVERPDGSNFTLKIRSTKLEDSAMYFCASSVRGNTEAFFGQGTRLTVV.